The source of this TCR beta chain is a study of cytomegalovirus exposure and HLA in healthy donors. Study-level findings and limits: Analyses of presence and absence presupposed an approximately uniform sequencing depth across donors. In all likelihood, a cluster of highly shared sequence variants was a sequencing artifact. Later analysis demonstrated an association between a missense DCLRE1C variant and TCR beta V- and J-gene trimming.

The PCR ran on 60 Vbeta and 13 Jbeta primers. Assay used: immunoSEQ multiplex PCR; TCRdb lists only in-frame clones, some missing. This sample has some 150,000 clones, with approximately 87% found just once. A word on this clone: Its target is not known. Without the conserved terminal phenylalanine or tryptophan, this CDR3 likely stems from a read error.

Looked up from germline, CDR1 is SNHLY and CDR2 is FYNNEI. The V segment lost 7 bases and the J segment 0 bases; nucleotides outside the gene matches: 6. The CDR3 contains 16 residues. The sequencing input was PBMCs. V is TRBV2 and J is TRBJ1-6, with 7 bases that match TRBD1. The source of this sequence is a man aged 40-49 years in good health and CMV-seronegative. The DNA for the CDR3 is TGTGCCAGCACTAGACAGGGCAACTCCTATAATTCACCCCTCCACCTT. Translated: CASTRQGNSYNSPLHL.